This T cell receptor (beta chain) was obtained from a study of response to subunit inactivated influenza vaccine. A single record per CDR3 protein comes from TCRdb applying MiXCR to the RT-PCR reads. The sample has a few hundred thousand distinct CDR3 sequences, roughly 20% seen once. The CDR3 has 14 amino acids. Looked up from germline, CDR1 is MGHRA and CDR2 is YSYEKL. V lost 4 bases, J lost 1 base, and 9 bases lay in between. This sequence was found in a man in his fifties or sixties who received an inactivated influenza vaccine. Material: PBMCs from blood, obtained approximately 20 months after vaccination. J is TRBJ2-3 and V is TRBV4-1; TRBD2 might be the D (5 bases). The CDR3 is CASSRLGGTDTQYF. CDR3 nucleotide sequence: TGCGCCAGCAGCCGTCTCGGGGGCACAGATACGCAGTATTTT.